The 5 T cell receptor beta chains presented below share a single source sample, sequenced in a study of blood T cells in healthy people across ages. With a J-beta primer mix and a sample-barcoded 5' primer, a second PCR ran 7 to 11 cycles. One entry per CDR3 protein, called by TCRdb with MiXCR from the 5' RACE reads. The sample holds 1.5 million to 2 million distinct CDR3 sequences, about 31% seen once. The sample consisted of blood. The source is a woman between 25 and 40 years old in good health.

This clonotype was recorded a few times. The rearrangement joins TRBV5-1 to TRBJ2-3; perhaps D is TRBD1 or TRBD2 (5 bases each). Trimming left V 5 bases short and J 6 bases short, with 13 bases between. Germline V gene data show CDR1 as SGHRS and CDR2 as YFSETQ. The CDR3 spans 13 residues. The CDR3: CASRPLGEDTQYF. In nucleotides, the CDR3 is TGCGCCAGCAGACCTCTAGGGGAGGATACGCAGTATTTT.

The chain has TRBV15 and TRBJ1-5; D is unclear. Trimming removed 0 bases from V and 3 bases from J, with 6 bases in between. The CDR3 is 14 residues long. Germline assignment: CDR1 LNHNV and CDR2 YYDKDF (reference sequence). CDR3: CATSRDSNNQPQHF. In DNA form, the CDR3 reads TGTGCCACCAGCAGAGATTCGAACAATCAGCCCCAGCATTTT. Filled out from reference TRBV15 and TRBJ1-5, the complete variable domain reads DAMVIQNPRYQVTQFGKPVTLSCSQTLNHNVMYWYQQKSSQAPKLLFHYYDKDFNNEADTPDNFQSRRPNTSFCFLDIRSPGLGDTAMYLCATSRDSNNQPQHFGDGTRLSIL.

This clonotype was seen at least ten times. The J gene is TRBJ2-3, the V gene TRBV7-3; D unclear. The CDR3 spans 12 residues. Germline lookup yields CDR1 SGHTA and CDR2 FQGTGA. With 6 bases removed from V and 6 bases from J, the gap between germline ends came to 10 bases. The CDR3 loop is CASSLNGDTQYF. The CDR3 coding sequence is TGTGCCAGCAGTTTGAACGGGGATACGCAGTATTTT.

This clonotype is a singleton in its sample. The chain links TRBV7-9 to TRBJ1-1; D gene unclear. The CDR3 consists of 14 residues. Per germline, CDR1 SEHNR and CDR2 FQNEAQ (reference sequence). Trimming stripped 2 bases from V and 0 bases from J, with 7 bases between. The CDR3 nucleotides read TGTGCCAGCAGCTTATTGGCAGTGAACACTGAAGCTTTCTTT. Its translation: CASSLLAVNTEAFF.

The table lists this clonotype with a few counts. The rearrangement links TRBV24-1 to TRBJ2-1; D not resolved. The CDR3 covers 12 residues. V lost 4 bases to trimming and J lost 6 bases, with 6 bases between them. Germline lookup yields CDR1 KGHDR and CDR2 SFDVKD. The CDR3 sequence is CATSEGFNEQFF. The CDR3, as DNA: TGTGCCACCAGTGAAGGGTTCAATGAGCAGTTCTTC.